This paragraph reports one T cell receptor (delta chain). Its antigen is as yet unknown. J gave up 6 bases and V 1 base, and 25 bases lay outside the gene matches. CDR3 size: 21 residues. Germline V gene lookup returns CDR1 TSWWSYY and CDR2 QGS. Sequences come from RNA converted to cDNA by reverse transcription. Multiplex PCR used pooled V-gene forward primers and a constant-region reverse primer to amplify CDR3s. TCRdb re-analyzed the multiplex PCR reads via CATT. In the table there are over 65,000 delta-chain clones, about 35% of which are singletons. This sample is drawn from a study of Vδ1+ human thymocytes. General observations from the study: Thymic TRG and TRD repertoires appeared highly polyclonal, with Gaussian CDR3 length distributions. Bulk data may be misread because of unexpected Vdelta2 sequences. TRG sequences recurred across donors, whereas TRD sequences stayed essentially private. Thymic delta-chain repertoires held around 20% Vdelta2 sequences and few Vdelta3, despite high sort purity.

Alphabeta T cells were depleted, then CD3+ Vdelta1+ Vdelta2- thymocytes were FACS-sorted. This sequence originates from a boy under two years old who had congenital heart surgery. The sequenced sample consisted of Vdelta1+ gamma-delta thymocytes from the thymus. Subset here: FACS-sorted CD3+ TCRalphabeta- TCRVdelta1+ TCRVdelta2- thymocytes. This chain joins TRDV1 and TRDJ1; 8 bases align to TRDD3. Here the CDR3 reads CALGERDLGGIDRTGGNKLIF. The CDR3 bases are TGTGCTCTTGGGGAACGGGACCTAGGAGGAATCGACCGGACTGGGGGTAATAAACTCATCTTT.